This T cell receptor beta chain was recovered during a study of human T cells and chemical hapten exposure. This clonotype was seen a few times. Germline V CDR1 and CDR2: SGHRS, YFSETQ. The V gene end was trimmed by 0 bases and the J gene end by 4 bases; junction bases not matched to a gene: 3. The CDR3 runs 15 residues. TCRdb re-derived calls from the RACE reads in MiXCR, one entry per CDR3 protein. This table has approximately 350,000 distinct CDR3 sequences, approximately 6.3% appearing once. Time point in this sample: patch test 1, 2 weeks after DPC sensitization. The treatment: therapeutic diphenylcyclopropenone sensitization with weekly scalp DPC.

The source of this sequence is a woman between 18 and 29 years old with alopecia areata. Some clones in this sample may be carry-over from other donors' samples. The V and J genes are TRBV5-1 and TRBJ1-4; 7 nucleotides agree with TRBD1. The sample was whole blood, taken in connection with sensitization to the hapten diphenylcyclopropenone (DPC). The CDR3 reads CASSLGTGSNEKLFF. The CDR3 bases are TGCGCCAGCAGCTTGGGGACAGGAAGTAATGAAAAACTGTTTTTT.